These T cell receptor beta chains were read from a single sample in a study of cytomegalovirus exposure and HLA in healthy donors. The method was immunoSEQ multiplex PCR; TCRdb's version includes in-frame clones alone and lacks a portion of them. The profile covers roughly 190,000 clones, with about 12% appearing a single time and roughly 7.7% taken by the ten largest. Sequencing was done on a sample of PBMCs. All receptors derive from a man aged 45-65 years in good health and CMV-seropositive. CDR3s include the opening cysteine and the closing phenylalanine or tryptophan. Fields, in order: V gene, J gene, clone size, D gene, CDR3 DNA, CDR3 protein. The D gene is left open where the match is weak. The size of a clone is reported for some rows only, either as once, few or many, or as a class for expanded clones.

v_gene: TRBV19; j_gene: TRBJ1-3; abundance: -; d_gene: TRBD1; CDR3nt: TGTGCCAGTAGTATTCTAGGACAGGGGGAGAGCACCATATATTTT; CDR3aa: CASSILGQGESTIYF
v_gene: TRBV28; j_gene: TRBJ1-2; abundance: -; d_gene: -; CDR3nt: TGTGCCAGCAGGATCGGGTCTGGCTACACCTTC; CDR3aa: CASRIGSGYTF
v_gene: TRBV5-1; j_gene: TRBJ1-5; abundance: few; d_gene: -; CDR3nt: TGCGCCAGCAGCTTCGAAGGGGACAATCAGCCCCAGCATTTT; CDR3aa: CASSFEGDNQPQHF
v_gene: TRBV4-2; j_gene: TRBJ1-1; abundance: -; d_gene: TRBD1; CDR3nt: TGTGCCAGCAGCCCCACAGGGGGCGGAGGCACTGAAGCTTTCTTT; CDR3aa: CASSPTGGGGTEAFF
v_gene: TRBV7-9; j_gene: TRBJ2-5; abundance: -; d_gene: -; CDR3nt: TGTGCCAGCAGCTCGCGCGGTGGAGAGACCCAGTACTTC; CDR3aa: CASSSRGGETQYF
v_gene: TRBV7-8; j_gene: TRBJ1-1; abundance: few; d_gene: TRBD1; CDR3nt: TGTGCCAGCAGCATTGGACAGGGTGGGATGAACACTGAAGCTTTCTTT; CDR3aa: CASSIGQGGMNTEAFF
v_gene: TRBV25-1; j_gene: TRBJ2-5; abundance: -; d_gene: TRBD1; CDR3nt: TGTGCCAGCAGTGAGCGGACAGGGAATTGGGAGACCCAGTACTTC; CDR3aa: CASSERTGNWETQYF
v_gene: TRBV6-5; j_gene: TRBJ1-4; abundance: few; d_gene: -; CDR3nt: TGTGCCAGCAGTCCCCTTCTAGCCCCTAATGAAAAACTGTTTTTT; CDR3aa: CASSPLLAPNEKLFF
v_gene: TRBV7-8; j_gene: TRBJ1-2; abundance: few; d_gene: -; CDR3nt: TGTGCCAGCAGCCCGACAGTTAACTATGGCTACACCTTC; CDR3aa: CASSPTVNYGYTF
v_gene: TRBV7-9; j_gene: TRBJ1-4; abundance: -; d_gene: -; CDR3nt: TGTGCCAGCAGCCTGCCTCAGGGTGGTAATGAAAAACTGTTTTTT; CDR3aa: CASSLPQGGNEKLFF
v_gene: TRBV19; j_gene: TRBJ2-2; abundance: few; d_gene: TRBD1; CDR3nt: TGTGCCAGTAGTACGACAGGGGCCAACACCGGGGAGCTGTTTTTT; CDR3aa: CASSTTGANTGELFF
v_gene: TRBV9; j_gene: TRBJ1-1; abundance: -; d_gene: -; CDR3nt: TGTGCCAGCAGCGTAGACTTAAGGGCGGGGAACACTGAAGCTTTCTTT; CDR3aa: CASSVDLRAGNTEAFF
v_gene: TRBV19; j_gene: TRBJ1-1; abundance: -; d_gene: -; CDR3nt: TGTGCCAGTAGTATAGATCGCGCACCTAACACTGAAGCTTTCTTT; CDR3aa: CASSIDRAPNTEAFF
v_gene: TRBV7-7; j_gene: TRBJ2-1; abundance: few; d_gene: TRBD2; CDR3nt: TGTGCTAGCAACTTCAGCGGGGCCAGCTCCTACAATGAGCAGTTCTTC; CDR3aa: CASNFSGASSYNEQFF
v_gene: TRBV7-2; j_gene: TRBJ1-5; abundance: once; d_gene: -; CDR3nt: TGTGCCAGCAGCTTAGTGACAGGCGGAGGTCAGCCCCAGCATTTT; CDR3aa: CASSLVTGGGQPQHF
v_gene: TRBV14; j_gene: TRBJ1-6; abundance: -; d_gene: -; CDR3nt: TGTGCCAGCAGCCGACAGAAATCGGTCAGTAATTCACCCCTCCACTTT; CDR3aa: CASSRQKSVSNSPLHF